These 10 T cell receptor beta chains share one sample of origin, sequenced in a study of shared clonotypes between healthy human individuals. This table comes from immunoSEQ multiplex PCR, and its TCRdb copy is limited to in-frame clones, with some not included. This sample has around 2,000,000 clones, with 85% to 95% found just once. Sequenced: naive CD4+ T cells sorted from blood. Stated subset: CD45RA+ positively selected. The source of these receptors is a man younger than 30 in good health.

The V and J genes are TRBV6-4 and TRBJ2-6; D call uncertain. V lost 3 bases, J lost 0 bases, and 3 bases lay in between. The CDR3 totals 14 residues. Germline V gene lookup returns CDR1 MRHNA and CDR2 SNTAGT. Written as DNA, the CDR3 is TGTGCCAGCAGTGAGTTCTCTGGGGCCAACGTCCTGACTTTC. Amino acids: CASSEFSGANVLTF.

Notes on this clone: Other DNA sequences in the sample encode the same CDR3. The chain employs TRBV7-9 and TRBJ1-1; no clear D. Germline V gene data show CDR1 as SEHNR and CDR2 as FQNEAQ (reference sequence). The CDR3 is made up of 12 amino acids. The germline V and J ends were trimmed by 4 bases and 2 bases, with 5 bases remaining between them. The CDR3 sequence: CASSWSNTEAFF. CDR3 DNA: TGTGCCAGCAGCTGGTCTAACACTGAAGCTTTCTTT. Complete variable domain (other parts from reference TRBV7-9 and TRBJ1-1): DTGVSQNPRHKITKRGQNVTFRCDPISEHNRLYWYRQTLGQGPEFLTYFQNEAQLEKSRLLSDRFSAERPKGSFSTLEIQRTEQGDSAMYLCASSWSNTEAFFGQGTRLTVV.

This chain joins TRBV12-5 and TRBJ2-7; 12 bases align to TRBD2. Looked up from germline, CDR1 is LGHNT and CDR2 is FRNRAP. The V and J ends lost 2 bases and 2 bases, in that order; junction bases with no gene match: 7. The CDR3 is 17 residues long. The CDR3 region is CASGLLGTSGFPYEQYF. CDR3 DNA: TGTGCTAGTGGTTTGCTGGGGACTAGCGGGTTCCCCTACGAGCAGTACTTC.

The chain has TRBV6-5 and TRBJ2-7; D unclear. CDR1 is MNHEY, CDR2 SVGAGI, per germline. This CDR3 spans 15 amino acids. The V end was cut by 6 bases, the J end by 6 bases, with 21 bases between. CDR3 sequence reads: CASRDRAHYFSEQYF. For the CDR3, the DNA is TGTGCCAGCAGGGATCGCGCCCACTACTTTTCCGAGCAGTACTTC.

The chain joins TRBV5-1 to TRBJ2-1, with 7 bases identical to TRBD2. Germline assignment: CDR1 SGHRS and CDR2 YFSETQ. The CDR3 loop spans 14 amino acids. V was pared by 4 bases and J by 4 bases, with 5 bases of the junction left unmatched. CDR3 amino acids: CASSPLAVYNEQFF. The CDR3 nucleotides are TGCGCCAGCAGCCCCCTAGCGGTTTACAATGAGCAGTTCTTC.

V is TRBV5-5 and J is TRBJ2-3, with 13 bases fitting TRBD2. This CDR3 spans 16 amino acids. From germline, CDR1 is SGHKS and CDR2 YYEKEE (reference sequence). Losses at the gene ends were 6 bases for V and 2 bases for J; bases not matched to a gene: 6. In DNA, the CDR3 is TGTGCCAGCATTAAGGGACTAGCGGGGATCACAGATACGCAGTATTTT. The encoded protein is CASIKGLAGITDTQYF.

The chain recombines TRBV14 with TRBJ2-3; the D is unclear. Germline CDR1 SGHDN, CDR2 FVKESK. The CDR3 totals 15 residues. V lost 3 bases to trimming and J lost 0 bases, with 10 bases between them. The CDR3 region is CASSQSWGSTDTQYF. CDR3 DNA sequence: TGTGCCAGCAGCCAGAGTTGGGGTAGCACAGATACGCAGTATTTT.

V usage is TRBV14 and J usage is TRBJ2-2; D unresolved. The CDR3 length is 13 residues. Germline CDR1 and CDR2: SGHDN and FVKESK. V was shortened by 4 bases and J by 6 bases, with 9 bases between the two germline ends. The CDR3 loop reads CASSRSAAGELFF. The CDR3, as DNA: TGTGCCAGCAGCCGTTCCGCAGCCGGGGAGCTGTTTTTT.

A note on this clone: Within the sample, other DNA sequences also encode this same CDR3. Here the CDR3 DNA reads TGTGCCAGCTCACCAACAGGGGGCCTCAATCAGCCCCAGCATTTT. As protein: CASSPTGGLNQPQHF. The rearrangement joins TRBV18 to TRBJ1-5; 9 nucleotides match TRBD1. CDR1 KGHSH and CDR2 LQKENI come from the germline V gene. The CDR3 has 15 residues. Trimming took 2 bases from V and 3 from J; bases not matched to a gene: 2.

V and J are TRBV4-3 and TRBJ2-1; D gene unclear. Germline V CDR1 and CDR2: LGHNA, YSLEER. CDR3 length: 15 amino acids. V dropped 0 bases and J dropped 4 bases, with 10 bases sitting between them. The DNA of the CDR3 is TGCGCCAGCAGCCAAGAGGGATTGGGTTACAATGAGCAGTTCTTC. Translation gives CASSQEGLGYNEQFF.